This T cell receptor (beta chain) was sequenced during a study of blood T cell repertoires in COVID-19. Study members were between roughly 18 and 89 years old and lived in fewer than 30 US regions. Participants' reported clinical history set cohort assignment. Each recovered donor of Cohort 3 presented with two negative PCRs, clearance, or symptom resolution. CDR1 is GTSNPN and CDR2 is SVGIG in the germline V gene (reference sequence). The CDR3 contains 14 residues. J lost 1 base, V lost 4 bases, and 2 bases had no gene match. Sequencing used immunoSEQ multiplex PCR; TCRdb keeps in-frame clones, though not all of them. The sample has 150,000 to 200,000 clones, 84% seen once.

What was sequenced was PBMCs or T cells enriched from blood (not recorded which). The genes are TRBV30 and TRBJ2-2, with 8 bases lining up with TRBD1. The sequence was obtained from a man aged 50 or older who had recovered from COVID-19. The CDR3 spells CAWIGTGNTGELFF. For the CDR3, the DNA is TGTGCCTGGATAGGGACAGGGAACACCGGGGAGCTGTTTTTT.